The source of this TCR beta chain is a study of cytomegalovirus exposure and HLA in healthy donors. Overall study results and limits: The authors listed 150 to 200 TCR beta chains as cytomegalovirus-associated. A classifier reportedly called cytomegalovirus status with high sensitivity and specificity. An analysis was carried out later, and it reportedly showed fewer N-insertions in an Asian-associated ancestry cluster than the approximately 610-donor mean.

The CDR3 sequence is 14 residues long. Germline values: CDR1 LNHDA, CDR2 SQIVND (reference sequence). V was clipped by 0 bases and J by 8 bases; unmatched bases: 5. This clone was recorded a few times. Its specificity is not known. The same CDR3 is also encoded by other DNA sequences in this sample. With 60 Vbeta and 13 Jbeta primers, the PCR was carried out. The assay was immunoSEQ multiplex PCR, and TCRdb's table has in-frame clones only and misses some. This sample yields hundreds of thousands of clones, of which around 75% are seen a single time; 1.8% belongs to the top ten. Donors likely had unrecorded immune exposures despite being nominally healthy when sampled.

The receptor was derived from a woman in her thirties in good health and CMV-seronegative. The specimen was PBMCs. V usage is TRBV19 and J usage is TRBJ1-2, with 8 bases aligning to TRBD1. The chain's CDR3 is CASSIEGQGKGYTF. Here the CDR3 DNA reads TGTGCCAGTAGTATAGAAGGACAGGGAAAAGGCTACACCTTC.